This T cell receptor (beta chain) was identified in a study of blood T cell repertoires in COVID-19. Study as a whole: From T cells, B-cell-depleted T cells, or PBMCs came the material, which was cDNA or gDNA.

As processed by the authors: The authors estimated nucleated cell counts from reference gene primer amplification. Profiled with immunoSEQ multiplex PCR; TCRdb holds only in-frame clones, not every one. D and trimming come from the DNA, and the V and J calls and clone size come from that table. The sample consists of about 320,000 clones, about four fifths of them appearing once. The ends were cut back, 4 bases at V and 5 bases at J, with 6 bases in the middle. CDR3 size: 11 residues. The V gene's germline CDR1 is SGHRS and CDR2 YFSETQ. The source is a woman aged 45-65 years with acute or convalescent COVID-19. The chain carries TRBV5-1 and TRBJ2-5; D gene uncertain. The sequenced sample consisted of peripheral blood. CDR3 loop: CASSRRETQYF. In DNA, the CDR3 is TGCGCCAGCAGCCGGCGGGAGACCCAGTACTTC.